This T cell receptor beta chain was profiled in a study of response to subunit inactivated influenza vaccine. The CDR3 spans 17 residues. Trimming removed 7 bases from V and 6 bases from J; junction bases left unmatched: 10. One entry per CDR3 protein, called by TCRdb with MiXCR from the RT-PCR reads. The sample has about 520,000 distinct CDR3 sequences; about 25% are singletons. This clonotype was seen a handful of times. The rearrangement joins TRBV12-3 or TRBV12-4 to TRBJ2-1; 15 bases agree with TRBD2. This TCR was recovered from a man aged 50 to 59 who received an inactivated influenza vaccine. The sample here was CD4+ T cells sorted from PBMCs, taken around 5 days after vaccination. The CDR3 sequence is CASTRTSGRALANEQFF. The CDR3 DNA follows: TGTGCCAGCACCCGGACTAGCGGGAGGGCCTTAGCCAATGAGCAGTTCTTC.